This TCR beta chain was documented in a study of early T cells in non-severe SARS-CoV-2 infection. TCRdb reprocessed the 5' RACE reads via MiXCR and lists one record per CDR3 protein. Of about 66,000 distinct CDR3 sequences in the sample, around 18% were seen once. This CDR3 comprises 16 residues. Looked up from germline, CDR1 is LGHNA and CDR2 is YSLEER. The V gene lost 0 bases and the J gene lost 5 bases, with 15 bases spanning the gap. This rearrangement joins TRBV4-3 to TRBJ2-3, with D perhaps matching TRBD1 (6 bases). The material sequenced was whole blood, taken at baseline. The receptor's source is an adult who was a healthcare worker with PCR-confirmed SARS-CoV-2 infection or an uninfected control (not recorded which). The CDR3 loop is CASSQDQGGSGDTQYF. For the CDR3, the DNA is TGCGCCAGCAGCCAAGATCAAGGGGGATCGGGAGATACGCAGTATTTT.